A single TCR beta chain is shown here with its context. Its antigen remains unidentified. This record belongs to a study of T cell responses to AZD1222 COVID-19 vaccine. This table comes from immunoSEQ multiplex PCR, and its TCRdb copy is limited to in-frame clones, with some not included. The sample has approximately 84,000 clones; under 90% are singletons. Study results and limitations: There were vaccine-associated CD4 TCRs across spike, dominant at 160-218 and 743-854. The study identified only a handful of AZD1222 recipients as seropositive at baseline. Variant regions that are unmutated are reportedly the target of nearly half of spike-specific TCRs. White British donors predominated, females outnumbered males, and clonal diversity was possibly underestimated.

This CDR3 is 15 amino acids long. V lost 0 bases and J 2 bases, leaving 8 bases between the germline ends. Germline V CDR1 and CDR2: SGHRS, YFSETQ. The chain has TRBV5-1 and TRBJ2-2; D unclear. This material consisted of peripheral blood, taken on day 0 of AZD1222 vaccination. This clonotype originated in an adult in good health. For the CDR3, the DNA is TGCGCCAGCAGCTTGGTACCCGGAAACACCGGGGAGCTGTTTTTT. Translating gives CASSLVPGNTGELFF. The full variable domain, rest sourced from reference TRBV5-1 and TRBJ2-2, is KAGVTQTPRYLIKTRGQQVTLSCSPISGHRSVSWYQQTPGQGLQFLFEYFSETQRNKGNFPGRFSGRQFSNSRSEMNVSTLELGDSALYLCASSLVPGNTGELFFGEGSRLTVL.